This T cell receptor beta chain was captured in a study of technical replicates of blood from several donors. From germline, CDR1 is MNHEY and CDR2 SMNVEV (reference sequence). The CDR3 length is 14 residues. Trimming left V 2 bases short and J 4 bases short, with 11 bases between. This clone was picked up one time. The protocol was immunoSEQ multiplex PCR, while the TCRdb copy is restricted to in-frame clones and leaves out a portion. The profile covers approximately 13,000 clones, with 75% to 90% appearing a single time and approximately 13% taken by the ten largest. This sequence originates from a human donor in good health. The sequenced sample consisted of PBMCs. The chain uses TRBV27 and TRBJ1-2; D ambiguous. In DNA form, the CDR3 reads TGTGCCAGCAGTTTAATGGCCGACTCCTATGGCTACACCTTC. Translation: CASSLMADSYGYTF.